This T cell receptor (beta chain) was sequenced during a study of CD8 T cells in ankylosing spondylitis. Study outcomes and limitations: Ankylosing spondylitis blood appeared to be characterized by a TCR beta motif of eight highly homologous variants. Matched ankylosing spondylitis synovial fluid reportedly showed significant enrichment of disease-linked clones.

Quantitative 5'-RACE with molecular barcodes generated TCR beta libraries. TCRdb ran MiXCR on the 5' RACE reads and lists one entry per CDR3 protein. The data show 350,000 to 550,000 distinct CDR3 sequences, with 26% seen just once and 0.89% held by the top ten. This clonotype was recorded at least ten times. Its specificity is unknown. Looked up from germline, CDR1 is LGHNA and CDR2 is YNFKEQ. This CDR3 is built from 17 residues. The V end lost 0 bases, the J end lost 5 bases, and 14 bases lay between the germline ends. The chain combines TRBV4-2 with TRBJ1-6; possibly TRBD1 for D (5 bases). The sequenced sample consisted of blood, either unsorted or a sorted T cell fraction (not recorded which). The TCR sequence derives from a male donor with ankylosing spondylitis. The CDR3 loop is CASSQDQGSVDNSPLHF. CDR3 bases: TGTGCCAGCAGCCAAGACCAGGGTAGCGTCGATAATTCACCCCTCCACTTT.